The 20 T cell receptor beta chains below were found in one sample sequenced in a study of regulatory T cells in long-lasting Graves disease. CDR3-region Arm-PCR and iRepertoire HTBI primers produced the TCR beta libraries. MiXCR was run by TCRdb on the multiplex PCR reads, yielding one entry per CDR3 protein. This table holds roughly 500,000 distinct CDR3 sequences, 9.5% to 15% found once. Time point indicated: newly diagnosed GD, antithyroid drugs for less than 3 months. PBMCs were the source of the RNA used for TCR sequencing. The same data also went into a second study, on T cells in Graves' hyperthyroidism and ophthalmopathy.

Source: peripheral blood mononuclear cells (PBMCs), taken at new diagnosis, from a patient treated with antithyroid drugs. The source is a woman in her 30s with Graves disease.

As regards this clonotype: This may come from a read error, since a much larger clone is one base off. V is TRBV3-1 and J is TRBJ2-2; D may be TRBD2 (5 bases). CDR1 is LGHDT, CDR2 YNNKEL, per germline (reference sequence). V was shortened by 0 bases and J by 4 bases, with 24 bases between the two germline ends. The CDR3 spans 20 residues. CDR3 protein: CASSQDHFFGERFGTGELFF. The CDR3 DNA reads as TGTGCCAGCAGCCAAGATCATTTTTTTGGGGAGCGTTTTGGCACCGGGGAGCTGTTTTTT. Full variable domain (rest looked up from reference TRBV3-1 and TRBJ2-2): DTAVSQTPKYLVTQMGNDKSIKCEQNLGHDTMYWYKQDSKKFLKIMFSYNNKELIINETVPNRFSPKSPDKAHLNLHINSLELGDSAVYFCASSQDHFFGERFGTGELFFGEGSRLTVL.

V is TRBV4-3 and J is TRBJ2-1; 7 bases are a match to TRBD1. The J segment lost 7 bases and the V segment lost 4 bases, leaving 10 bases of the junction unmatched. The V gene's germline CDR1 is LGHNA and CDR2 YSLEER. The CDR3 has 15 residues. CDR3 bases: TGCGCCAGCAGCCGAGGACGAGACAGGGCGAATGAGCAGTTCTTC. Encoded protein: CASSRGRDRANEQFF.

This clonotype has just a few counts. The rearrangement joins TRBV24-1 to TRBJ2-1, with TRBD1 identical over 9 bases. The germline CDR1 and CDR2 sequences are KGHDR and SFDVKD. The CDR3 has 17 amino acids. With V trimmed by 5 bases and J by 8 bases, 15 bases remained unmatched. CDR3 DNA: TGTGCCACCAGTGTCCGAGGAAGGGACAGGGAGGTTGATGAGCAGTTCTTC. Translation gives CATSVRGRDREVDEQFF.

The chain joins TRBV28 to TRBJ1-2; the D is unclear. The CDR3 has 15 amino acids. The germline V gene has CDR1 MDHEN and CDR2 SYDVKM. V dropped 5 bases and J dropped 0 bases, with 13 bases sitting between them. CDR3: CASSPASQANYGYTF. DNA for the CDR3: TGTGCCAGCAGTCCGGCTTCCCAAGCTAACTATGGCTACACCTTC.

The chain uses TRBV4-3 and TRBJ1-1, with TRBD1 as a possible D gene (5 bases). The V gene lost 4 bases and the J gene lost 5 bases, with 14 bases spanning the gap. This CDR3 is 14 amino acids long. CDR1 is LGHNA and CDR2 is YSLEER in the germline V gene. CDR3 DNA sequence: TGCGCCAGCAGCCGGGGGACGGGGCGGACTGAAGCTTTCTTT. This encodes CASSRGTGRTEAFF.

This clonotype was observed many times. This sequence joins TRBV6-1 and TRBJ2-1; the match to TRBD2 covers 9 bases. CDR3 length equals 15 residues. Germline values: CDR1 MNHNS, CDR2 SASEGT. V lost 5 bases, J lost 8 bases, and 10 bases stayed unmatched. The CDR3 spells CASSPLAGGPHEQFF. Here the CDR3 DNA reads TGTGCCAGCAGTCCCCTGGCGGGAGGGCCCCATGAGCAGTTCTTC.

The sample holds a few counts of this clonotype. The chain uses TRBV29-1 and TRBJ2-7; D is ambiguous. The length of the CDR3 is 13 residues. Germline CDR1 reads SQVTM; CDR2 reads ANQGSEA. Between the trimmed V and J ends, which lost 3 bases and 9 bases, there was a span of 18 bases. CDR3 coding DNA: TGCAGCGTTGAGTTGGGTATGGGCTTTGGGCAGTACTTC. Amino acids: CSVELGMGFGQYF.

This clonotype was counted ten times or more. The chain joins TRBV14 to TRBJ2-1; D gene unclear. V was clipped by 4 bases and J by 13 bases, with 17 bases between them. This CDR3 is built from 13 residues. Looked up from germline, CDR1 is SGHDN and CDR2 is FVKESK. CDR3 protein: CASSPYLANNQFF. CDR3 DNA sequence: TGTGCCAGCAGCCCCTACCTGGCAAACAATCAGTTCTTC.

This clonotype was counted many times. This chain joins TRBV2 and TRBJ1-6; D gene unclear. Germline loops: CDR1 SNHLY, CDR2 FYNNEI. V lost 4 bases and J lost 7, with 11 bases in between. This CDR3 comprises 14 residues. CDR3 sequence: CASSGPGRNSPLHF. CDR3 nucleotides: TGTGCCAGCAGTGGCCCGGGAAGGAATTCACCCCTCCACTTT.

The CDR3 region is CASSSPGSGGYEQYF. In DNA form, the CDR3 reads TGTGCCAGCAGTTCTCCCGGGAGCGGGGGCTACGAGCAGTACTTC. The gene calls are TRBV27 and TRBJ2-7; 8 bases agree with TRBD2. With 4 bases clipped from V and 3 bases from J, the junction kept 8 bases outside the gene matches. The CDR3 loop spans 15 amino acids. Germline CDR1 is MNHEY and CDR2 is SMNVEV (reference sequence).

This clonotype has only a few counts. The genes are TRBV18 and TRBJ2-3; no definite D call. Per the germline V gene, CDR1 is KGHSH and CDR2 is LQKENI. Between the trimmed V and J ends, which lost 0 bases and 4 bases, there was a span of 11 bases. There are 15 residues in the CDR3. The CDR3 coding sequence is TGTGCCAGCTCACCACCGGTCTCTTCGCCAGATACGCAGTATTTT. It specifies CASSPPVSSPDTQYF.

This clonotype showed up just a few times. Possible read error: a much larger clone is one base away. The gene calls are TRBV12-3 or TRBV12-4 and TRBJ1-3; D unresolved. V lost 7 bases, J lost 2 bases, and 12 bases lay in between. The CDR3 runs to 14 residues. CDR3 sequence reads: CASTLLGAGNTIYF. CDR3 nucleotide sequence: TGTGCCAGCACTCTCCTTGGGGCTGGAAACACCATATATTTT.

This clonotype was found many times. This chain connects TRBV18 to TRBJ1-2; D gene unclear. Deletions cut 0 bases from V and 4 bases from J, with 12 bases between. Germline V CDR1 and CDR2: KGHSH, LQKENI. The CDR3 extends over 15 amino acids. The CDR3 DNA reads as TGTGCCAGCTCACCACCGGGCCGTTTATCCTATGGCTACACCTTC. This sequence encodes CASSPPGRLSYGYTF.

The table lists this clonotype with many counts. This chain links TRBV11-2 with TRBJ2-5, with 8 nucleotides matching TRBD2. Germline-derived CDR1 and CDR2 are SGHAT and FQNNGV. J lost 1 base, V lost 4 bases, and 8 bases had no gene match. The CDR3 is made up of 16 amino acids. CDR3 region: CASSSLAGNIQETQYF. In DNA form, the CDR3 reads TGTGCCAGCAGCTCCTTAGCGGGGAACATCCAAGAGACCCAGTACTTC.

This chain uses TRBV2 with TRBJ2-1; 13 bases are shared with TRBD2. Germline-derived CDR1 and CDR2 are SNHLY and FYNNEI. The CDR3 has 18 amino acids. V was clipped by 7 bases and J by 9 bases; unmatched bases: 18. The CDR3 loop reads CASILTSGRAYDSGEQFF. CDR3 DNA sequence: TGTGCCAGCATCTTAACTAGCGGGAGGGCCTATGACTCGGGTGAGCAGTTCTTC.

This clonotype was seen more than once but under ten times. The chain links TRBV30 to TRBJ2-1; a possible D gene is TRBD2 (5 bases). Trimming cost V 0 bases and J 9 bases, with 9 bases left between them. CDR1 GTSNPN and CDR2 SVGIG come from the germline V gene (reference sequence). The CDR3 runs 12 residues. CDR3 residues: CAWSVLGVEQFF. The CDR3 nucleotides read TGTGCCTGGAGTGTACTCGGGGTTGAGCAGTTCTTC.

At least ten counts were recorded for this clonotype. This rearrangement joins TRBV29-1 to TRBJ1-1, with D perhaps TRBD1 (6 bases). Germline V gives CDR1 SQVTM, CDR2 ANQGSEA. V lost 7 bases to trimming and J lost 5 bases, with 17 bases between them. The CDR3 spans 13 residues. The CDR3 is CSAQGTFWTEAFF. CDR3 coding DNA: TGCAGCGCCCAGGGGACGTTTTGGACTGAAGCTTTCTTT. Together with reference TRBV29-1 and TRBJ1-1, the CDR3 gives the full variable domain: SAVISQKPSRDICQRGTSLTIQCQVDSQVTMMFWYRQQPGQSLTLIATANQGSEATYESGFVIDKFPISRPNLTFSTLTVSNMSPEDSSIYLCSAQGTFWTEAFFGQGTRLTVV.

This clonotype was found many times. J is TRBJ1-4 and V is TRBV2; TRBD1 matches at 8 bases. This CDR3 region has 16 residues. Losses at the gene ends were 6 bases for V and 12 bases for J; bases not matched to a gene: 18. Germline CDR1 is SNHLY and CDR2 is FYNNEI. CDR3 DNA: TGTGCCAGCAGCGAACTGTTCGGACAGGGAGTCAAGGAACTGTTTTTT. Its translation: CASSELFGQGVKELFF.

The V gene is TRBV9, the J gene TRBJ2-3; TRBD1 matches at 11 bases. The CDR3 sequence is 16 residues long. J gave up 6 bases and V 4 bases, and 10 bases lay outside the gene matches. Germline CDR1 is SGDLS and CDR2 is YYNGEE. The CDR3 spells CASSSSPGQGGDTQYF. In DNA form, the CDR3 reads TGTGCCAGCAGCAGCTCCCCGGGACAGGGGGGGGATACGCAGTATTTT.

This clonotype occurred many times. CDR3 nucleotide sequence: TGCGCCAGCAACCCCCGGACTACCGACAATGAGCAGTTCTTC. Translation: CASNPRTTDNEQFF. The chain employs TRBV5-1 and TRBJ2-1, with D tentatively TRBD2 (6 bases). Germline values: CDR1 SGHRS, CDR2 YFSETQ. The CDR3 covers 14 residues. With 6 bases removed from V and 5 bases from J, the gap between germline ends came to 15 bases.